This is a list of T cell receptor beta chains from one sample in a study of shared clonotypes between healthy human individuals. Produced via immunoSEQ multiplex PCR; TCRdb's table is partial and in-frame only. The sample has over 2,000,000 clones, roughly 95% seen once; the top ten hold approximately 1.6%. Sequenced sample: naive CD8+ T cells from PBMCs. These receptor sequences come from a man aged 18 to 29 in good health. Some clones in this sample may be carry-over from other donors' samples. Each CDR3 is given with its conserved first and last residue. A D gene is named only where the DNA matches it firmly. Clone size is not always given. Where it is, it says once, few, many or a class for expanded clones.

. TRBJ2-3 TRBV5-1 . CASSEGEGTTDTQYF TGCGCCAGCAGCGAAGGTGAGGGCACGACAGATACGCAGTATTTT
TRBD1 TRBJ1-2 TRBV14 . CASSPMGTGTYYGYTF TGTGCCAGCAGCCCAATGGGGACAGGGACATACTATGGCTACACCTTC
. TRBJ1-5 TRBV6-1 . CASSEVTDYSNQPQHF TGTGCCAGCAGTGAAGTAACGGATTATAGCAATCAGCCCCAGCATTTT
. TRBJ1-2 TRBV28 once CASRYRWAVYGYTF TGTGCCAGCAGGTATCGGTGGGCGGTGTATGGCTACACCTTC
TRBD2 TRBJ2-1 TRBV4-2 . CASSPPLSGGSYNEQFF TGTGCCAGCAGCCCTCCTCTCAGCGGGGGCTCCTACAATGAGCAGTTCTTC
. TRBJ2-2 TRBV5-6 . CASSLPVPGGTGELFF TGTGCCAGCAGCTTGCCCGTACCTGGTGGCACCGGGGAGCTGTTTTTT
. TRBJ2-7 TRBV28 . CASSLRLTYEQYF TGTGCCAGCAGTTTACGGCTTACCTACGAGCAGTACTTC
. TRBJ2-7 TRBV18 . CASSSPVTRLAYEQYF TGTGCCAGCTCATCACCAGTGACTAGATTAGCCTACGAGCAGTACTTC
. TRBJ2-1 TRBV27 . CASSLYVDGIYNEQFF TGTGCCAGCAGTTTATACGTTGACGGGATCTACAATGAGCAGTTCTTC
. TRBJ2-1 TRBV18 . CASSRNPRGFYNEQFF TGTGCCAGCTCACGGAACCCGAGGGGGTTCTACAATGAGCAGTTCTTC
. TRBJ2-1 TRBV11-2 . CASSLGLNEQFF TGTGCCAGCAGCTTAGGCCTCAATGAGCAGTTCTTC
TRBD1 TRBJ2-7 TRBV10-3 . CAISEVGTGPYEQYF TGTGCCATCAGTGAAGTAGGGACAGGGCCCTACGAGCAGTACTTC
. TRBJ1-2 TRBV5-5 once CASSMGGGINYGYTF TGTGCCAGCAGCATGGGTGGGGGGATTAACTATGGCTACACCTTC
. TRBJ2-1 TRBV27 . CASTGAFYNEQFF TGTGCCAGCACGGGAGCATTCTACAATGAGCAGTTCTTC
TRBD2 TRBJ2-5 TRBV7-3 . CASSTTSGEQETQYF TGTGCCAGCAGCACGACTAGCGGGGAGCAAGAGACCCAGTACTTC
. TRBJ2-7 TRBV21-1 . CASSSAISYEQYF TGTGCCAGCTCTTCAGCCATTTCCTACGAGCAGTACTTC
. TRBJ1-1 TRBV19 . CASSMGAVTEAFF TGTGCCAGTAGTATGGGTGCCGTAACTGAAGCTTTCTTT
. TRBJ2-1 TRBV4-1 . CASSQVGGQNEQFF TGCGCCAGCAGCCAAGTAGGGGGGCAGAATGAGCAGTTCTTC
. TRBJ2-7 TRBV27 . CASSVGLGGEQYF TGTGCCAGCAGTGTAGGGTTGGGGGGCGAGCAGTACTTC
TRBD1 TRBJ2-7 TRBV5-1 . CASSPSTGAYEQYF TGCGCCAGCAGCCCGTCGACAGGGGCCTACGAGCAGTACTTC
TRBD2 TRBJ2-5 TRBV7-9 . CASSPGVTSGRGGQETQYF TGTGCCAGCAGCCCTGGCGTTACTAGCGGGAGGGGGGGCCAAGAGACCCAGTACTTC
TRBD1 TRBJ1-5 TRBV7-8 . CASSLPGQGNQPQHF TGTGCCAGCAGTTTGCCGGGACAGGGGAATCAGCCCCAGCATTTT
. TRBJ1-1 TRBV2 . CASSGNLASGNTEAFF TGTGCCAGCAGTGGAAACCTTGCGTCCGGGAACACTGAAGCTTTCTTT
TRBD1 TRBJ2-7 TRBV6-5 once CASSYSTGEWRDEQYF TGTGCCAGCAGTTACTCGACAGGGGAGTGGAGAGACGAGCAGTACTTC
TRBD1 TRBJ1-2 TRBV13 once CASSPGTGVRGYTF TGTGCCAGCAGCCCGGGGACAGGGGTTCGTGGCTACACCTTC
. TRBJ1-1 TRBV27 . CASSPNNFEAFF TGTGCCAGCAGTCCGAACAATTTTGAAGCTTTCTTT
TRBD2 TRBJ2-4 TRBV9 . CASSGGGPVKNIQYF TGTGCCAGCAGCGGGGGAGGGCCGGTCAAAAACATTCAGTACTTC
TRBD1 TRBJ2-7 TRBV5-1 . CASSWGQGGYEQYF TGCGCCAGCAGCTGGGGACAGGGTGGCTACGAGCAGTACTTC
. TRBJ2-1 TRBV13 . CASSLSYIREGKSYNEQFF TGTGCCAGCAGCTTATCATATATCCGAGAGGGGAAATCATACAATGAGCAGTTCTTC
. TRBJ2-1 TRBV19 . CASRPREYNEQFF TGTGCCAGCCGACCACGGGAATACAATGAGCAGTTCTTC
. TRBJ1-1 TRBV27 . CASSLRNTEAFF TGTGCCAGCAGTTTACGTAACACTGAAGCTTTCTTT
TRBD2 TRBJ2-7 TRBV6-5 . CASSGSGSSYEQYF TGTGCCAGCAGTGGTAGCGGGAGCTCCTACGAGCAGTACTTC
. TRBJ2-5 TRBV4-2 . CASSPGSPTQYF TGTGCCAGCAGCCCCGGGAGCCCTACCCAGTACTTC
. TRBJ2-3 TRBV4-2 . CASSRSLSTDTQYF TGTGCCAGCAGTCGTAGTCTCAGCACAGATACGCAGTATTTT
. TRBJ2-7 TRBV7-6 . CASSSRRDMSYEQYF TGTGCCAGCAGCTCTAGGCGGGATATGAGCTACGAGCAGTACTTC
TRBD2 TRBJ2-5 TRBV28 . CASSWRSTSGQETQYF TGTGCCAGCAGTTGGCGCTCGACTAGCGGGCAAGAGACCCAGTACTTC
TRBD1 TRBJ2-5 TRBV7-6 once CASSRGQGIKETQYF TGTGCCAGCAGCAGAGGACAGGGGATAAAAGAGACCCAGTACTTC
. TRBJ2-7 TRBV5-4 . CASSSGRGPYEQYF TGTGCCAGCAGTTCGGGACGGGGACCTTACGAGCAGTACTTC
. TRBJ2-1 TRBV15 . CATSRGSNEQFF TGTGCCACCAGCAGAGGCAGCAATGAGCAGTTCTTC
TRBD2 TRBJ2-7 TRBV27 . CASNAGGNSYEQYF TGTGCCAGCAACGCGGGAGGGAACTCCTACGAGCAGTACTTC
. TRBJ2-1 TRBV20-1 . CSAVRSEQFF TGCAGTGCTGTAAGGAGTGAGCAGTTCTTC
. TRBJ2-5 TRBV10-2 . CASSAKADDQYF TGCGCCAGCAGTGCAAAAGCGGATGACCAGTACTTC
TRBD2 TRBJ2-1 TRBV4-2 . CASSQWTSGRNEQFF TGTGCCAGCAGCCAGTGGACTAGCGGGAGGAATGAGCAGTTCTTC
. TRBJ2-6 TRBV10-3 . CAISEIRDGSSGANVLTF TGTGCCATCAGTGAGATCCGGGACGGAAGCTCTGGGGCCAACGTCCTGACTTTC
TRBD2 TRBJ2-1 TRBV9 . CASSPHGEGLDEFF TGTGCCAGCAGCCCCCACGGGGAGGGACTAGACGAGTTCTTC
. TRBJ1-2 TRBV7-9 . CASSLATDYYGYTF TGTGCCAGCAGCTTAGCGACAGACTACTATGGCTACACCTTC